The rows below give T cell receptor beta chains drawn from one sample of a study of T cell repertoires in cytomegalovirus infection. In TCRdb, the reads were re-called with MiXCR into one record per CDR3 protein. The sample shows just under 300,000 distinct CDR3 sequences, 8% to 10% of them seen only once. Source material: PBMCs. These receptor sequences come from a human donor in good health (CMV status not recorded). Some clones in this sample may be carry-over from other donors' samples. The CDR3 runs from the conserved cysteine through the conserved F or W. The order of the fields is V gene, D gene, clone size, J gene, CDR3 protein, CDR3 DNA. D genes are given only for firm matches. Rows may omit the clone size; those that give it use once, few, many or a size class.

TRBV6-5,NA,many,TRBJ2-1,CASSYSMGLEQFF,TGTGCCAGCAGTTACTCGATGGGGCTTGAGCAGTTCTTC
TRBV20-1,TRBD1,few,TRBJ2-7,CSAPDRDEQYF,TGCAGTGCTCCCGACAGGGACGAGCAGTACTTC
TRBV7-9,NA,many,TRBJ2-6,CASSLDGSGANVLTF,TGTGCCAGCAGCTTAGACGGGTCTGGGGCCAACGTCCTGACTTTC
TRBV2,TRBD1,many,TRBJ2-1,CAIPRGSYYNEQFF,TGTGCCATCCCCAGGGGGTCGTATTACAATGAGCAGTTCTTC
TRBV24-1,NA,many,TRBJ2-3,CATSDLDRRDTQYF,TGTGCCACCAGTGACCTCGACAGGAGGGATACGCAGTATTTT
TRBV20-1,NA,many,TRBJ1-3,CSASSSGNTIYF,TGCAGTGCTAGTTCCAGCGGAAACACCATATATTTT
TRBV15,TRBD2,few,TRBJ2-5,CATSINPGGDDQETQYF,TGTGCCACCAGCATTAACCCGGGGGGTGACGATCAAGAGACCCAGTACTTC
TRBV29-1,NA,NA,TRBJ2-1,CSVGPLRGYNEQFF,TGCAGCGTTGGCCCATTGCGGGGTTACAATGAGCAGTTCTTC
TRBV5-1,NA,many,TRBJ2-2,CASVGQIPGELFF,TGCGCCAGCGTAGGACAGATCCCCGGGGAGCTGTTTTTT
TRBV20-1,NA,many,TRBJ2-4,CSAQGAAKNIQYF,TGCAGTGCCCAGGGTGCGGCCAAAAACATTCAGTACTTC
TRBV7-9,NA,few,TRBJ1-1,CASSWDDTEAFF,TGTGCCAGCAGCTGGGACGACACTGAAGCTTTCTTT
TRBV14,NA,many,TRBJ2-5,CASSQGKGRFQETQYF,TGTGCCAGCAGCCAAGGGAAGGGACGGTTCCAAGAGACCCAGTACTTC
TRBV19,TRBD1,many,TRBJ1-1,CASSSPRQGGSVAFF,TGTGCCAGTAGTAGTCCGCGCCAGGGGGGTTCAGTGGCTTTCTTT
TRBV7-8,NA,many,TRBJ1-5,CASSLISGSNQPQHF,TGTGCCAGCAGCCTTATCAGTGGGAGCAATCAGCCCCAGCATTTT
TRBV6-1,TRBD2,many,TRBJ2-3,CASTPSTSGVTDTQYF,TGTGCCAGCACCCCATCGACTAGCGGGGTAACAGATACGCAGTATTTT
TRBV27,NA,NA,TRBJ2-5,CASGPGLAQYF,TGTGCCAGCGGGCCGGGACTGGCCCAGTACTTC
TRBV25-1,NA,NA,TRBJ2-5,CASSQIETQYF,TGTGCCAGCAGCCAAATAGAGACCCAGTACTTC
TRBV28,NA,few,TRBJ2-5,CASSPDGVYQETQYF,TGTGCCAGCAGTCCTGACGGGGTGTACCAAGAGACCCAGTACTTC
TRBV4-3,TRBD1,NA,TRBJ1-1,CASSQDFTGGKTEAFF,TGCGCCAGCAGCCAGGATTTTACAGGGGGGAAGACTGAAGCTTTCTTT
TRBV10-3,NA,many,TRBJ1-2,CAISERREGYTF,TGTGCCATCAGTGAACGGAGGGAAGGCTACACCTTC
TRBV6-5,NA,many,TRBJ1-3,CASSFRSGNTIYF,TGTGCCAGCAGTTTCCGATCTGGAAACACCATATATTTT
TRBV9,NA,many,TRBJ1-6,CASSVVDSVGSPLHF,TGTGCCAGCAGCGTAGTGGACTCCGTGGGTTCACCCCTCCACTTT
TRBV14,NA,many,TRBJ2-1,CASSPLGNLYEQFF,TGTGCCAGCAGCCCCCTGGGGAACCTCTATGAGCAGTTCTTC
TRBV20-1,TRBD1,NA,TRBJ1-2,CSAPPGGTYGYTF,TGCAGTGCTCCCCCAGGGGGCACCTATGGCTACACCTTC
TRBV20-1,NA,many,TRBJ1-1,CSARVMGKMNTEAFF,TGCAGTGCTAGAGTTATGGGGAAGATGAACACTGAAGCTTTCTTT
TRBV6-2/TRBV6-3,NA,few,TRBJ2-1,CASSYERFTYNEQFF,TGTGCCAGCAGTTATGAGAGATTCACCTACAATGAGCAGTTCTTC
TRBV6-5,TRBD2,many,TRBJ2-7,CASGGGSREQYF,TGTGCCAGCGGGGGAGGGTCGCGCGAGCAGTACTTC
TRBV10-3,TRBD1,NA,TRBJ1-1,CAIRPGQGAEAFF,TGTGCCATCAGGCCAGGACAGGGAGCTGAAGCTTTCTTT
TRBV14,TRBD1,many,TRBJ1-2,CASSRREGRGNPGYTF,TGTGCCAGCAGCCGCCGAGAGGGCAGGGGGAACCCTGGCTACACCTTC
TRBV29-1,NA,few,TRBJ1-5,CSVSGAVGGQPQHF,TGCAGCGTCTCGGGCGCCGTCGGCGGTCAGCCCCAGCATTTT
TRBV28,NA,many,TRBJ1-5,CASSLVGRSNQPQHF,TGTGCCAGCAGTTTGGTAGGGCGAAGCAATCAGCCCCAGCATTTT
TRBV12-3/TRBV12-4,NA,many,TRBJ2-3,CASSPPPATYTQYF,TGTGCCAGCAGTCCACCTCCCGCCACATATACGCAGTATTTT
TRBV7-9,TRBD2,many,TRBJ2-5,CASSKLAQETQYF,TGTGCCAGCAGCAAACTAGCGCAAGAGACCCAGTACTTC
TRBV4-3,NA,many,TRBJ2-2,CASSQVRDTGELFF,TGCGCCAGCAGCCAAGTCAGAGACACCGGGGAGCTGTTTTTT
TRBV6-2/TRBV6-3,TRBD1,few,TRBJ2-6,CASRGQAYSGANVLTF,TGTGCCAGCAGGGGACAGGCTTACTCTGGGGCCAACGTCCTGACTTTC
TRBV24-1,TRBD1,NA,TRBJ2-1,CATSVLVGQGTPAYNEQFF,TGTGCCACCAGTGTATTGGTGGGACAGGGGACACCCGCCTACAATGAGCAGTTCTTC
TRBV7-2,TRBD1,many,TRBJ1-5,CASSLVLQGKQPQHF,TGTGCCAGCAGCTTAGTCCTACAGGGGAAGCAGCCCCAGCATTTT
TRBV7-8,NA,many,TRBJ1-1,CASSLARGQSHSTEAFF,TGTGCCAGCAGCTTAGCACGAGGACAGAGCCATAGCACTGAAGCTTTCTTT
TRBV7-6,NA,many,TRBJ2-5,CASSPGGNQYF,TGTGCCAGCAGCCCGGGCGGGAATCAGTACTTC
TRBV12-3/TRBV12-4,TRBD1,many,TRBJ2-1,CASRGGQGAYNEQFF,TGTGCCAGCAGGGGAGGACAGGGGGCCTACAATGAGCAGTTCTTC
TRBV7-9,NA,many,TRBJ1-2,CASSRLRDSGYTF,TGTGCCAGCAGTCGATTGAGGGATAGTGGCTACACCTTC
TRBV28,NA,NA,TRBJ2-2,CASSPLDRYTGELFF,TGTGCCAGCAGTCCCCTCGACAGATACACCGGGGAGCTGTTTTTT
TRBV20-1,NA,many,TRBJ2-3,CSATAAFTDTQYF,TGCAGTGCAACGGCGGCCTTCACAGATACGCAGTATTTT
TRBV7-2,TRBD2,many,TRBJ2-3,CASSIAGGSIGNTQYF,TGTGCCAGCTCCATAGCGGGGGGTAGCATTGGAAATACGCAGTATTTT
TRBV5-4,NA,many,TRBJ1-1,CASNRALNTEAFF,TGTGCCAGCAACAGGGCTTTGAACACTGAAGCTTTCTTT
TRBV7-3,TRBD1,many,TRBJ2-1,CASSLGTVTNEQFF,TGTGCCAGCAGCTTGGGGACAGTAACCAATGAGCAGTTCTTC
TRBV7-2,TRBD1,many,TRBJ2-1,CASSPDRATYNEQFF,TGTGCCAGCAGCCCGGACAGGGCGACCTACAATGAGCAGTTCTTC
TRBV14,NA,many,TRBJ2-7,CASSQVAGRPYEQYF,TGTGCCAGCAGCCAAGTGGCGGGGAGGCCTTACGAGCAGTACTTC
TRBV7-2,NA,many,TRBJ1-2,CASSVEGGNYGYTF,TGTGCCAGCAGCGTTGAGGGGGGTAACTATGGCTACACCTTC
TRBV29-1,TRBD2,NA,TRBJ2-1,CSVKGGQTGTLGTSGGAKFF,TGCAGCGTAAAAGGCGGACAGACGGGAACCCTCGGGACTAGCGGGGGGGCCAAGTTCTTC
TRBV5-4,NA,many,TRBJ2-5,CASSFGQKETQYF,TGTGCCAGCAGCTTCGGACAGAAAGAGACCCAGTACTTC
TRBV20-1,NA,many,TRBJ1-1,CSAMVGPGTEAFF,TGCAGTGCCATGGTGGGTCCTGGCACTGAAGCTTTCTTT
TRBV7-2,TRBD2,many,TRBJ2-1,CASSLGLAGSNEQFF,TGTGCCAGCAGCTTAGGGCTAGCGGGGTCCAATGAGCAGTTCTTC
TRBV28,TRBD1,many,TRBJ2-5,CASSLNRGWQETQYF,TGTGCCAGCAGTTTAAACAGGGGATGGCAAGAGACCCAGTACTTC
TRBV20-1,TRBD1,few,TRBJ2-7,CSALGTGDNEQYF,TGCAGTGCTTTGGGGACAGGGGATAACGAGCAGTACTTC
TRBV11-3,TRBD1,many,TRBJ1-5,CASSEQGADQPQHF,TGTGCCAGCAGCGAGCAGGGGGCAGATCAGCCCCAGCATTTT
TRBV10-3,NA,many,TRBJ2-3,CAISESTRRLEDTDTQYF,TGTGCCATCAGTGAGTCGACGCGCCGACTAGAGGACACAGATACGCAGTATTTT
TRBV29-1,TRBD2,NA,TRBJ2-1,CSVEEDLGGNEQFF,TGCAGCGTTGAAGAGGACCTGGGAGGGAATGAGCAGTTCTTC
TRBV6-5,NA,many,TRBJ2-3,CASRRRGGTDTQYF,TGTGCCAGCCGAAGGAGGGGGGGTACAGATACGCAGTATTTT
TRBV2,NA,few,TRBJ1-2,CASLVSDYGYTF,TGTGCCAGCTTAGTTTCGGACTATGGCTACACCTTC